The next 26 T cell receptor beta chains were all read from a single sample in a study of OX40 agonist ivuxolimab in advanced cancers. The method behind the library was the immunoSEQ multiplex PCR assay. TCRdb stores this immuneACCESS table with in-frame sequences only. Part of the clones is absent; in the studies checked, under half of the shortfall reflects unresolved V genes, and no reason is known for the rest. For this sample the table gives about 100,000 clones, of which approximately 90% were detected only once. The ten largest account for about 0.49% of the sample. Sample: CD4+ or CD8+ T cells sorted from blood, taken in a trial of the OX40 agonist ivuxolimab. The source is an adult with an advanced solid tumor such as melanoma, head and neck, liver or kidney cancer.

A remark on this clone: An end of the junction does not agree with germline; a read error may underlie this. CDR3 loop: CASSLTVRHRPYEQYF. Here the CDR3 DNA reads TGTGCCAGCAGCCTAACGGTGCGACACAGACCCTACGAGCAGTACTTC. The chain has TRBV7-3 and TRBJ2-7; no definite D call. Germline V gene lookup returns CDR1 SGHTA and CDR2 FQGTGA. This CDR3 region has 16 residues.

V and J are TRBV9 and TRBJ1-1, with D tentatively TRBD1 (5 bases). The CDR3 is 13 amino acids. Germline lookup yields CDR1 SGDLS and CDR2 YYNGEE. V lost 4 bases and J 4 bases, leaving 11 bases between the germline ends. The CDR3 here is CASSPTGFTEAFF. CDR3 nucleotide sequence: TGTGCCAGCAGCCCCACAGGATTCACTGAAGCTTTCTTT.

The rearrangement joins TRBV2 to TRBJ1-3; possible D gene TRBD1, 5 bases. The CDR3 extends over 14 amino acids. V lost 2 bases, J lost 2 bases, and 7 bases lay in between. The germline V gene encodes CDR1 SNHLY and CDR2 FYNNEI. Written as DNA, the CDR3 is TGTGCCAGCAGTGAAAGGGGACCTGGAAACACCATATATTTT. It specifies CASSERGPGNTIYF.

This sequence joins TRBV19 and TRBJ2-2; TRBD2 matches at 8 bases. Germline CDR1 and CDR2: LNHDA and SQIVND (reference sequence). V shed 7 bases, J shed 5 bases, and the junction held 24 bases outside the gene matches. This CDR3 has 20 residues. For the CDR3, the DNA is TGTGCCAGTATGCGTCCGGGACTAGGGGGTTGGGCGGCAAGGACCGGGGAGCTGTTTTTT. Its protein is CASMRPGLGGWAARTGELFF. Complete variable domain (other parts from reference TRBV19 and TRBJ2-2): DGGITQSPKYLFRKEGQNVTLSCEQNLNHDAMYWYRQDPGQGLRLIYYSQIVNDFQKGDIAEGYSVSREKKESFPLTVTSAQKNPTAFYLCASMRPGLGGWAARTGELFFGEGSRLTVL.

Of note for this clone: The same CDR3 also results from other DNA sequences found in this sample. This chain uses TRBV30 with TRBJ1-3; D is unclear. The CDR3 runs 13 residues. Deletions cut 0 bases from V and 5 bases from J, with 8 bases between. Germline values: CDR1 GTSNPN, CDR2 SVGIG (reference sequence). Here the CDR3 reads CAWSVNGRNTIYF. In DNA, the CDR3 is TGTGCCTGGAGTGTAAACGGCAGAAACACCATATATTTT.

This clone came up a few times. The chain recombines TRBV18 with TRBJ1-1; D perhaps matches TRBD1 (5 bases). Trimming shortened V by 6 bases and J by 9 bases, and 11 bases separated the two germline ends. There are 11 residues in the CDR3. CDR1 and CDR2 from the germline V gene are KGHSH and LQKENI. The CDR3 is CASSPQGQAFF. The CDR3 DNA reads as TGTGCCAGCTCTCCCCAGGGACAAGCTTTCTTT.

This chain uses TRBV5-1 with TRBJ2-3; possibly TRBD2 for D (6 bases). CDR1 is SGHRS, CDR2 YFSETQ, per germline. This CDR3 is 15 amino acids long. Between the trimmed V and J ends, which lost 2 bases and 0 bases, there was a span of 10 bases. The CDR3 spells CASSFASASTDTQYF. The CDR3 DNA is TGCGCCAGCAGCTTTGCTAGCGCTAGCACAGATACGCAGTATTTT.

The chain uses TRBV5-1 and TRBJ2-3, with no clear D. V was trimmed by 1 base and J by 0 bases, leaving 9 bases between them. CDR3 length: 15 amino acids. The germline CDR1 and CDR2 sequences are SGHRS and YFSETQ. In DNA, the CDR3 is TGCGCCAGCAGCTTGCCAGAAACTAGCACAGATACGCAGTATTTT. It yields the protein CASSLPETSTDTQYF.

This chain connects TRBV11-3 to TRBJ2-7, with D perhaps TRBD2 (6 bases). The V end was cut by 1 base, the J end by 4 bases, with 14 bases between. This CDR3 contains 15 residues. The V gene's germline CDR1 is SGHNT and CDR2 YENEEA. This CDR3 is CASSLVGGTGYEQYF. The CDR3 nucleotides read TGTGCCAGCAGCTTAGTTGGCGGGACGGGGTACGAGCAGTACTTC. The full variable domain, completed using reference TRBV11-3 and TRBJ2-7, is EAGVVQSPRYKIIEKKQPVAFWCNPISGHNTLYWYLQNLGQGPELLIRYENEEAVDDSQLPKDRFSAERLKGVDSTLKIQPAELGDSAVYLCASSLVGGTGYEQYFGPGTRLTVT.

V usage is TRBV2 and J usage is TRBJ2-4; a weak D match, TRBD2 (5 bases). Germline-derived CDR1 and CDR2 are SNHLY and FYNNEI. The ends were cut back, 3 bases at V and 0 bases at J, with 12 bases in the middle. This CDR3 region has 16 residues. The CDR3 bases are TGTGCCAGCAGTGATTCGGGAATGCTAGCCAAAAACATTCAGTACTTC. Translating it yields CASSDSGMLAKNIQYF.

This rearrangement joins TRBV11-3 to TRBJ2-7; maybe TRBD2 (6 bases). CDR1 is SGHNT and CDR2 is YENEEA in the germline V gene. The CDR3 is 16 residues long. V was clipped by 1 base and J by 3 bases, with 16 bases between them. The CDR3 loop reads CASSLALGGPNYEQYF. CDR3 bases: TGTGCCAGCAGCTTAGCGCTTGGAGGGCCAAACTACGAGCAGTACTTC.

The genes are TRBV5-1 and TRBJ2-6; TRBD1 matches at 9 bases. The CDR3 spans 16 residues. Germline V lookup: CDR1 SGHRS, CDR2 YFSETQ. The trim removed 4 bases at V and 1 base at J, leaving 3 bases unmatched. The CDR3 DNA sequence: TGCGCCAGCAGCCGGACAGGGGAATCTGGGGCCAACGTCCTGACTTTC. It specifies CASSRTGESGANVLTF.

Only one count was recorded for this clone. The chain joins TRBV19 to TRBJ1-1, with a tentative D call TRBD1 (5 bases). CDR3 length equals 18 residues. The V and J ends lost 7 bases and 2 bases respectively, with 26 bases between them. Germline-derived CDR1 and CDR2 are LNHDA and SQIVND (reference sequence). The CDR3 DNA follows: TGTGCCAGTAACCGGGGCGGAATCGGATTGGGCGGAAACACTGAAGCTTTCTTT. It yields the protein CASNRGGIGLGGNTEAFF.

The chain uses TRBV7-6 and TRBJ2-7; a weak D match, TRBD1 (6 bases). V shed 1 base and J shed 5 bases, with 9 bases lying between them. This CDR3 has 13 residues. In germline, CDR1 is SGHVS, CDR2 FNYEAQ. The CDR3, as DNA: TGTGCCAGCAGCTTAGGGCAGGGGCACGAGCAGTACTTC. This encodes CASSLGQGHEQYF.

The chain recombines TRBV5-1 with TRBJ2-5; unclear D gene. The CDR3 runs to 14 residues. The V end lost 3 bases, the J end lost 0 bases, and 9 bases lay between the germline ends. The V gene's germline CDR1 is SGHRS and CDR2 YFSETQ. CDR3 sequence reads: CASSYGTYQETQYF. CDR3 nucleotides: TGCGCCAGCAGCTACGGAACCTACCAAGAGACCCAGTACTTC.

This clone has a single count. The rearrangement links TRBV19 to TRBJ2-1, with 8 nucleotides matching TRBD2. Germline values: CDR1 LNHDA, CDR2 SQIVND (reference sequence). The CDR3 contains 16 residues. Losses at the gene ends were 3 bases for V and 10 bases for J; bases not matched to a gene: 14. CDR3 bases: TGTGCCAGTAGTATGCGGCTAGCGGGTCTCAAACAGGAGCAGTTCTTC. It is translated as CASSMRLAGLKQEQFF.

The chain uses TRBV6-1 and TRBJ1-1; D gene ambiguous. Trimming took off 4 bases at V and 7 bases at J, with 7 bases between the two ends. There are 11 residues in the CDR3. Germline CDR1 is MNHNS and CDR2 is SASEGT. CDR3 sequence (DNA): TGTGCCAGCAGTGTCCGAATTGAAGCTTTCTTT. It yields the protein CASSVRIEAFF.

There are a few counts of this clone. J is TRBJ2-7 and V is TRBV2; D is unclear. Germline V gene sequence: CDR1 SNHLY, CDR2 FYNNEI. The CDR3 covers 13 residues. Trimming pared 3 bases from V and 3 bases from J, leaving 9 bases between. Written as DNA, the CDR3 is TGTGCCAGCAGTGATGTGCAAGACTACGAGCAGTACTTC. The encoded protein is CASSDVQDYEQYF.

The chain combines TRBV10-2 with TRBJ1-5; weak D call: TRBD1 (5 bases). V was cut by 3 bases and J by 4 bases, with 10 bases left in between. Germline CDR1 and CDR2: WSHSY and SAAADI. CDR3 length: 14 amino acids. CDR3 bases: TGCGCCAGCAGTGACGGGGCAGGGAATCAGCCCCAGCATTTT. This sequence encodes CASSDGAGNQPQHF.

The chain combines TRBV9 with TRBJ2-3, with D maybe TRBD2 (5 bases). CDR3 size: 14 residues. Germline V lookup: CDR1 SGDLS, CDR2 YYNGEE. Trimming took 3 bases from V and 0 from J, leaving 8 bases between them. Here the CDR3 reads CASSERTSTDTQYF. DNA for the CDR3: TGTGCCAGCAGCGAGAGGACTAGCACAGATACGCAGTATTTT.

J is TRBJ2-1 and V is TRBV4-2, with 11 bases identical to TRBD2. In germline, CDR1 is LGHNA, CDR2 YNFKEQ. The J segment lost 6 bases and the V segment lost 4 bases, leaving 5 bases of the junction unmatched. This CDR3 region has 15 residues. CDR3 amino acids: CASSRGLAGPNEQFF. The CDR3 DNA follows: TGTGCCAGCAGCCGAGGACTAGCGGGTCCCAATGAGCAGTTCTTC.

The chain couples TRBV7-9 to TRBJ2-1; D call uncertain. Germline-derived CDR1 and CDR2 are SEHNR and FQNEAQ (reference sequence). The CDR3 sequence is 13 residues long. The V end lost 4 bases, the J end lost 6 bases, and 10 bases lay between the germline ends. CDR3 loop: CASSWLGINEQFF. The CDR3 bases are TGTGCCAGCAGCTGGTTAGGGATCAATGAGCAGTTCTTC.

The chain has TRBV7-9 and TRBJ2-3; maybe TRBD2 (5 bases). The CDR3 sequence is 12 residues long. CDR1 and CDR2 from the germline V gene are SEHNR and FQNEAQ (reference sequence). V lost 5 bases and J lost 5, with 8 bases in between. The CDR3 reads CASSPGGDTQYF. The CDR3 DNA follows: TGTGCCAGCAGCCCCGGAGGAGATACGCAGTATTTT.

The chain couples TRBV2 to TRBJ2-4, with D maybe TRBD2 (5 bases). Germline values: CDR1 SNHLY, CDR2 FYNNEI. Trimming left V 5 bases short and J 14 bases short, with 16 bases between. The CDR3 runs 12 residues. The CDR3 spells CASSITAATKYF. The CDR3 DNA follows: TGTGCCAGCAGTATAACAGCGGCCACGAAGTACTTC.

The V call is TRBV28, the J call TRBJ2-7, with a weak D call TRBD2 (6 bases). Trimming pared 4 bases from V and 4 bases from J, leaving 14 bases between. Germline CDR1 is MDHEN and CDR2 is SYDVKM. The CDR3 has 14 residues. The CDR3 DNA reads as TGTGCCAGCAGTTGGGAGGTTCCCCGTTACGAGCAGTACTTC. Amino acid sequence: CASSWEVPRYEQYF.

The chain employs TRBV6-1 and TRBJ2-1; 14 bases are shared with TRBD2. The length of the CDR3 is 15 residues. Losses at the gene ends were 5 bases for V and 11 bases for J; bases not matched to a gene: 8. Looked up from germline, CDR1 is MNHNS and CDR2 is SASEGT. The CDR3 DNA is TGTGCCAGCAGTACCGGACTAGCGGGAGGCCAACAGCAGTTCTTC. Its protein is CASSTGLAGGQQQFF.